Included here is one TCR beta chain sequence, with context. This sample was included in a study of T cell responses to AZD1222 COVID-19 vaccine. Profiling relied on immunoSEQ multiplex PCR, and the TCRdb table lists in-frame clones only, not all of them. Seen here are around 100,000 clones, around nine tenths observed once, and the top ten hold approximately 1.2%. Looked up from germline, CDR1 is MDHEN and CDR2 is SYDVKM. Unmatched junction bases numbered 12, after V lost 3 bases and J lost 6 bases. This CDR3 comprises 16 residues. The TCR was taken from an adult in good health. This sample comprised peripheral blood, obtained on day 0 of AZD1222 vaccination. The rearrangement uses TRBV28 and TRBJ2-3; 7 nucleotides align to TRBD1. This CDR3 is CASSFHGTAPIDTQYF. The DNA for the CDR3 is TGTGCCAGCAGTTTTCATGGGACAGCCCCCATCGATACGCAGTATTTT.